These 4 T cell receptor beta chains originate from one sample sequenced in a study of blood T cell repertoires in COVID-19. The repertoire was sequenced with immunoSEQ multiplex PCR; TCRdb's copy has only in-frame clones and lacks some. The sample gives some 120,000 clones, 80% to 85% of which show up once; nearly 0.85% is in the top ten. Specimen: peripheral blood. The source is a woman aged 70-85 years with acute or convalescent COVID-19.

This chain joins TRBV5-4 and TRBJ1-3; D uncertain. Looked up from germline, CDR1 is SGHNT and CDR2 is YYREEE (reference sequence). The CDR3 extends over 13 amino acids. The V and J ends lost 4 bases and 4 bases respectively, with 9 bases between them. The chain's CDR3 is CASSRETGNTIYF. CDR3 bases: TGTGCCAGCAGCCGTGAGACAGGAAACACCATATATTTT. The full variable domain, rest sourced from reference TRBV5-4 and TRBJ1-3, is ETGVTQSPTHLIKTRGQQVTLRCSSQSGHNTVSWYQQALGQGPQFIFQYYREEENGRGNFPPRFSGLQFPNYSSELNVNALELDDSALYLCASSRETGNTIYFGEGSWLTVV.

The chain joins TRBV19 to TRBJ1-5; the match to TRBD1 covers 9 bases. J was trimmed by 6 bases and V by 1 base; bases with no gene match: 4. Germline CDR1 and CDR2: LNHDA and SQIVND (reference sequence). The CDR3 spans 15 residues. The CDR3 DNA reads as TGTGCCAGTAGTATAGGGGGACAGGGTACTCAGCCCCAGCATTTT. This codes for CASSIGGQGTQPQHF.

CDR3 sequence (DNA): TGTGCCAGCAGCTTCCCCCCCCACGGGAACAATGAGCAGTTCTTC. As protein: CASSFPPHGNNEQFF. The chain uses TRBV7-2 and TRBJ2-1, with D maybe TRBD2 (5 bases). The V end was cut by 3 bases, the J end by 5 bases, with 14 bases between. The CDR3 consists of 15 residues. Germline V lookup: CDR1 SGHTA, CDR2 FQGNSA.

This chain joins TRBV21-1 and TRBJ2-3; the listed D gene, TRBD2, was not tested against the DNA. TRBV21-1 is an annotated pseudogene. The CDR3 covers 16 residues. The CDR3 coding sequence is TGTGCCAGCAGCAAAGAGACTAGCGGGAGATTAGATACGCAGTATTTT. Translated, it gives CASSKETSGRLDTQYF.